This is a list of T cell receptor beta chains from one sample in a study of CD8 T cells in Susac syndrome. Via MiXCR, TCRdb re-called the immunoSEQ multiplex PCR reads, giving one row per CDR3 protein. Of over 95,000 distinct CDR3 sequences in the sample, around 90% were seen once. What was sequenced was CD8+ T cells from PBMCs. These TCRs come from a human donor in good health. CDR3s include the opening cysteine and the closing phenylalanine or tryptophan. Each record gives: V gene, clone size, J gene, D gene, CDR3 DNA, CDR3 protein. D genes are given only for firm matches. Some rows have no size entry. The others give once, few or many, or a class for an expanded clone.

TRBV5-1	-	TRBJ2-3	TRBD2	TGCGCCAGCAGCTTGGTACTCGGGGGGGCCACATTTGCAGATACGCAGTATTTT	CASSLVLGGATFADTQYF
TRBV5-1	-	TRBJ2-5	-	TGCGCCAGCAGCTCTGCTGGGGGACAAGAGACCCAGTACTTC	CASSSAGGQETQYF
TRBV6-2/TRBV6-3	-	TRBJ2-7	TRBD2	TGTGCCACCAAAGTAGCGGGGGGTTACGAGCAGTACTTC	CATKVAGGYEQYF
TRBV4-1	-	TRBJ1-1	-	TGCGCCAGCAGCCAAGGGATCCTGAACACTGAAGCTTTCTTT	CASSQGILNTEAFF
TRBV10-3	-	TRBJ2-7	-	TGTGCCATCAGTGAGGGGGTCCTTTCCTACGAGCAGTACTTC	CAISEGVLSYEQYF
TRBV2	-	TRBJ2-1	-	TGTGCCAGCAGTGGGGGAATTCGGGGCAATGAGCAGTTCTTC	CASSGGIRGNEQFF
TRBV7-8	-	TRBJ2-1	-	TGTGCCACCATCCCAGCGGGCCACTCCTACAATGAGCAGTTCTTC	CATIPAGHSYNEQFF
TRBV5-5	once	TRBJ2-2	TRBD1	TGTGCCAGCAGCCAGGGGCAGGGGGCCGGGGAGCTGTTTTTT	CASSQGQGAGELFF
TRBV7-9	-	TRBJ1-1	-	TGTGCCAGCAGCTTAGCGGGTCCCCACACTGAAGCTTTCTTT	CASSLAGPHTEAFF
TRBV28	-	TRBJ2-1	-	TGTGCCAGCAGTCCCCGCAGGTGGGAAACCTACAATGAGCAGTTCTTC	CASSPRRWETYNEQFF
TRBV7-9	-	TRBJ2-1	-	TGTGCCAGCAGCTCCGGACGAAAATCCTACAATGAGCAGTTCTTC	CASSSGRKSYNEQFF
TRBV15	-	TRBJ2-1	TRBD2	TGTGCCACCAGCAAGCCGGGACTAGCGGGAGATGAGCAGTTCTTC	CATSKPGLAGDEQFF
TRBV30	-	TRBJ2-5	TRBD2	TGTGCCTGGAGTCAACCCCGCGCGGGGGGAGCAGAGACCCAGTACTTC	CAWSQPRAGGAETQYF
TRBV6-2/TRBV6-3	-	TRBJ2-1	TRBD2	TGTGCCAGCAGTTACCCTAGCGGGCTAATCAATGAGCAGTTCTTC	CASSYPSGLINEQFF
TRBV29-1	-	TRBJ2-2	TRBD2	TGCAGCGTTGAGTCGGGCGGGGGGCCCGGGGAGCTGTTTTTT	CSVESGGGPGELFF
TRBV19	-	TRBJ2-2	-	TGTGCCAGTAATCCTAGGGGGAGGGCGAACACCGGGGAGCTGTTTTTT	CASNPRGRANTGELFF
TRBV7-3	-	TRBJ2-1	TRBD2	TGTGCCAGCAGCCCTTCTAGGGGAGCGGGGGGTTATGAGCAGTTCTTC	CASSPSRGAGGYEQFF
TRBV20-1	-	TRBJ2-3	-	TGCAGTGCTAGAGGCCAGACTGATACGCAGTATTTT	CSARGQTDTQYF
TRBV20-1	-	TRBJ1-2	-	TGCAGTGCTATTTCTGAGACAGGCACTAACTATGGCTACACCTTC	CSAISETGTNYGYTF
TRBV7-9	-	TRBJ2-5	-	TGTGCCAGCACTCTCTACTTGGCGGTCCAAGAGACCCAGTACTTC	CASTLYLAVQETQYF
TRBV18	-	TRBJ2-5	-	TGTGCCAGCTCACCACAGGGGCAAGAGACCCAGTACTTC	CASSPQGQETQYF
TRBV5-6	-	TRBJ2-7	TRBD2	TGTGCCAGCACCGCGGGAGGGGCCGGGGAGCAGTACTTC	CASTAGGAGEQYF
TRBV4-3	-	TRBJ2-1	-	TGCGCCAGCAGCCAAGTGAGCCGAAGTGAGCAGTTCTTC	CASSQVSRSEQFF
TRBV29-1	-	TRBJ2-7	TRBD1	TGCAGCGTTACTAAGGGACAGGGGGCAGGAGAGCAGTACTTC	CSVTKGQGAGEQYF
TRBV29-1	-	TRBJ2-7	-	TGCAGCTTTGGGGGCCAGCCTTACGAGCAGTACTTC	CSFGGQPYEQYF
TRBV12-5	-	TRBJ2-1	TRBD1	TGTGCTAGTGGTTTGGTGGTCGGAACAGGGGTGAATGAGCAGTTCTTC	CASGLVVGTGVNEQFF
TRBV19	-	TRBJ2-6	TRBD1	TGTGCCAGTAGTATAGATTATTTTATGAGGGGGCTTGTTGGCTCTGGGGCCAACGTCCTGACTTTC	CASSIDYFMRGLVGSGANVLTF
TRBV7-9	-	TRBJ2-7	-	TGTGCCAGCAGCTTAAAGGAAAACCCCTACGAGCAGTACTTC	CASSLKENPYEQYF
TRBV7-2	-	TRBJ1-1	TRBD1	TGTGCCAGCAGCTTACAGTCAACAGGGGTGAACACTGAAGCTTTCTTT	CASSLQSTGVNTEAFF
TRBV6-6	-	TRBJ2-1	-	TGTGCCAGCAGTTCCATAGGCTGGAACAATGAGCAGTTCTTC	CASSSIGWNNEQFF
TRBV29-1	-	TRBJ1-2	TRBD1	TGCAGCGTTGAACAGGGGGGAGGCTACACCTTC	CSVEQGGGYTF
TRBV18	-	TRBJ2-2	-	TGTGCCAGCTCACCCGGGCAGGCGAACGCCGGGGAGCTGTTTTTT	CASSPGQANAGELFF
TRBV11-3	-	TRBJ2-1	-	TGTGCCAGCAGCTTAGAAGGGCATGAGCAGTTCTTC	CASSLEGHEQFF
TRBV2	-	TRBJ1-1	TRBD1	TGTGCCAGCAGTGAAACCCGACAGGGGGGTGAAGCTTTCTTT	CASSETRQGGEAFF
TRBV6-2/TRBV6-3	-	TRBJ2-5	-	TGTGCCAGCAGTGAAAGGGAACAAGAGACCCAGTACTTC	CASSEREQETQYF
TRBV19	-	TRBJ2-1	TRBD2	TGTGCCAGCGCTGGTAGCGGGGGAGGAAATGAGCAGTTCTTC	CASAGSGGGNEQFF
TRBV9	-	TRBJ2-5	-	TGTGCCAGCAGCGTAAGTCAGCAGGAGACCCAGTACTTC	CASSVSQQETQYF
TRBV5-1	-	TRBJ2-1	-	TGCGCCAGCAGACAGGACGCCTCCTACAATGAGCAGTTCTTC	CASRQDASYNEQFF
TRBV20-1	-	TRBJ1-5	-	TGCAGTGCTAGACCTACAGGTGGTGGTAGTCAGCCCCAGCATTTT	CSARPTGGGSQPQHF
TRBV12-3/TRBV12-4	once	TRBJ1-5	-	TGTGCCAGCAGTTTAGGACAGGCCAGCCAGCCCCAGCATTTT	CASSLGQASQPQHF